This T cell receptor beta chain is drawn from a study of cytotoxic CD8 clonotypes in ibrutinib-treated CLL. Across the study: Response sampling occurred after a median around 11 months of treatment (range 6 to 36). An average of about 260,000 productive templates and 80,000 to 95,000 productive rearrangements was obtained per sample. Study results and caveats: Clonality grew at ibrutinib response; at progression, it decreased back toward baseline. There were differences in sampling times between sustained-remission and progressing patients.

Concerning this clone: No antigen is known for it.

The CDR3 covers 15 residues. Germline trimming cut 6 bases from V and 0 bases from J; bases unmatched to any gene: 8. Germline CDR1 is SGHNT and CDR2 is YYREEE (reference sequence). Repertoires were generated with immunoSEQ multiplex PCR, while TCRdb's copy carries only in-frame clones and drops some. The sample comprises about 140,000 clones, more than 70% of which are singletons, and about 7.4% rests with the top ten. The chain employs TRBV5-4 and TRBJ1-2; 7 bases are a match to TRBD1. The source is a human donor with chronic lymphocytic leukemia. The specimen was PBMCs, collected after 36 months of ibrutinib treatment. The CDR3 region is CASMAGGWANYGYTF. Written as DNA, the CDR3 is TGTGCCAGCATGGCAGGGGGTTGGGCTAACTATGGCTACACCTTC.